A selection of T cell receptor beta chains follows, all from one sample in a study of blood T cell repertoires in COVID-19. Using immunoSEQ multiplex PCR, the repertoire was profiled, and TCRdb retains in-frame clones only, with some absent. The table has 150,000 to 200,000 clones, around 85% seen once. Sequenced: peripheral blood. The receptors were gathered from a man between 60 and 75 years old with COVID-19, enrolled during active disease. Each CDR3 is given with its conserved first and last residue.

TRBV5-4 CASSPRDTSSYEQYF
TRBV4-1 CASSLTSGTGGYTGELFF
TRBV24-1 CATSATSSYNEQFF
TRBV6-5 CASTSRGGVGYGYTF
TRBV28 CASSYRDYGYTF
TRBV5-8 CASSWDFQGDGYTF
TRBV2 CASTTGEGTEAFF
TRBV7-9 CASSWEGVYEQYF
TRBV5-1 CASSSLPGLADSYEQYF
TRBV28 CASSGGGRAYEQYF
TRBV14 CASSLLGQALILSNQPQHF
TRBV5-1 CASSVEGRDEQYF
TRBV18 CASSDRDAGNIQYF
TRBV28 CASSLWDIAYEQYF
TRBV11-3 CASSLGRGDEQFF
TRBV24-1 CATSAKAGGSYGYTF
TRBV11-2 CASSLRGESSFYEQYF
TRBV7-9 CASSQDIAGANVLTF
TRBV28 CASSSGTSGTYEQYF
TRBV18 CASSPVNHRGQPQHF
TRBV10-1 CASSEGAGPYEQYF
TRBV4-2 CASSQETQGLVLYF
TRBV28 CASSGNDNLDEQFF
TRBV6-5 CASSPLSSYNEQFF
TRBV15 CATSLYRDMNTEAFF
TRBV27 CASSAPPEEQFF
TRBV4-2 CASSQGRIDQETQYF
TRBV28 CASSSTRRTLREKLFF
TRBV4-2 CASSHPGTVANYGYTF
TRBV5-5 CASSSGTRGETQYF
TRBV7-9 CASSPDSWVAFF
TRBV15 CATSRDIMGLNQPQHF
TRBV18 CASSPLTGGDEQYF
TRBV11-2 CASSLLAGKSNTQYF
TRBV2 CASSAAQASNTEAFF
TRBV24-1 CATSVGPHSKHRGVNTGEPFF
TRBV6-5 CASSYSNREETQYF
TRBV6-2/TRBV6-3 CASSSHGLAIEQFF
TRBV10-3 CAISEGQGNYGYTF
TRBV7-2 CASSLGLGAYGYTF
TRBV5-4 CASSLTPFSGRGKVEQFF
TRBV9 CASSVGGRDNEQFF
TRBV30 CAWSVESLHF
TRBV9 CASSVGTDGTLDF
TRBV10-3 CAISEQDRELFF
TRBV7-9 CASTILRGDTGELFF
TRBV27 CASAQGGSYGYTF
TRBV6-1 CASSDPSGRVQPQHF
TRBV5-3 CARSLSRGVSPLHF
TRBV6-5 CASSPRREVHETQYF
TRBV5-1 CASTFLDGQTETQYF
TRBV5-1 CASSLIATDTQYF